This TCR beta chain comes out of a study of blood T cell repertoires in COVID-19. Study-wide context: Both acute and convalescent COVID-19 samples were obtained from the United States, Italy and Spain.

The CDR3 spans 13 residues. V was trimmed by 4 bases and J by 7 bases, leaving 11 bases between them. Clones were read by immunoSEQ multiplex PCR, and TCRdb kept only the in-frame ones, dropping some. The data hold 150,000 to 200,000 clones, with about 79% observed a single time. Sequenced sample: peripheral blood. The TCR originated in a woman aged 70-85 years with acute or convalescent COVID-19. This rearrangement joins TRBV12-3 or TRBV12-4 to TRBJ2-1; the D gene is possibly TRBD2 (5 bases). This CDR3 is CASSSLRGNEQFF. DNA for the CDR3: TGTGCCAGCAGTTCTTTAAGAGGGAATGAGCAGTTCTTC.